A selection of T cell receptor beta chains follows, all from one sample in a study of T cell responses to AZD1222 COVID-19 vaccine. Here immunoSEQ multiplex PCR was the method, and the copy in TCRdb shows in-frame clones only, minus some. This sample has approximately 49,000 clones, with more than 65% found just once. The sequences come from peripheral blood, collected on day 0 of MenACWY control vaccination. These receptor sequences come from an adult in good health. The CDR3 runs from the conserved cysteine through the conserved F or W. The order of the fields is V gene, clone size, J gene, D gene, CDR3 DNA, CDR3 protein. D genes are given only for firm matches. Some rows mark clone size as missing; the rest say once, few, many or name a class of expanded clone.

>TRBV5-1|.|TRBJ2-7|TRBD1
TGCGCCAGCAGCTTGGGTGGGACAGGGGCCGGCGAGCAGTACTTC
CASSLGGTGAGEQYF
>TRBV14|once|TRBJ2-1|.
TGTGCCAGCAGCCAAGATCAATCGACAGTCTACAATGAGCAGTTCTTC
CASSQDQSTVYNEQFF
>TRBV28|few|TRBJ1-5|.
TGTGCCAGCAGACCCACGGGGAGTCTCAATCAGCCCCAGCATTTT
CASRPTGSLNQPQHF
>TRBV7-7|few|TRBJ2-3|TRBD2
TGTGCCAGCAGCCAGGGGACTAGCGCCACAGATACGCAGTATTTT
CASSQGTSATDTQYF
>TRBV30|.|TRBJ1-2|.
TGTGCCTGGAGCGTCGCCGCGAATGGAGGCTACACCTTC
CAWSVAANGGYTF
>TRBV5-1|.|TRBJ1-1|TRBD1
TGCGCCAGCAGACCAGGGGGCGGCGGTGAAGCTTTCTTT
CASRPGGGGEAFF
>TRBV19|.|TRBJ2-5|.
TGTGCCACGGGAGGGACAGGGCGAGGGGAAGAGACCCAGTACTTC
CATGGTGRGEETQYF
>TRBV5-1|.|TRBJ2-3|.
TGCGCCAGCAGCTTCGACACAGATACGCAGTATTTT
CASSFDTDTQYF
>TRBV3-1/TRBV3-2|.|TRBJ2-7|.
TGTGCCAGCGCTCAAAGAGAGGGCAGGGCCTACGAGCAGTACTTC
CASAQREGRAYEQYF
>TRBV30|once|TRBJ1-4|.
TGTGCCTGGAGTGAGAGGCCCTCTAATGAAAAACTGTTTTTT
CAWSERPSNEKLFF
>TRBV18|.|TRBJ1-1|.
TGTGCCAGCTCACCTTCCGCGCAGGGCACTGAAGCTTTCTTT
CASSPSAQGTEAFF
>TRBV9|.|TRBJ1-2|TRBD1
TGTGCCAGCAGCCGAGGACAGGGCCGATTTGGCTACACCTTC
CASSRGQGRFGYTF
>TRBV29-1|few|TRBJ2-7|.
TGCAGCGTTGCCCGAGTAAGGACGGGCGAGCAGTACTTC
CSVARVRTGEQYF
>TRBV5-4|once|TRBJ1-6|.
TGTGCCAGCAGCTTGGCAGGGGATAATAATTCACCCCTCCACTTT
CASSLAGDNNSPLHF
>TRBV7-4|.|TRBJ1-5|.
TGTGCCAGCAGCTTGAACAATGGCGGCAGCAATCAGCCCCAGCATTTT
CASSLNNGGSNQPQHF
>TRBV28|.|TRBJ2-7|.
TGTGCCAGCAGTAACTCCCGGCAGGGCTCCTACGAGCAGTACTTC
CASSNSRQGSYEQYF
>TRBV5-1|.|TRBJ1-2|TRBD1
TGCGCCAGCAGCACTTCAGACAGGGTGGACGGCTACACCTTC
CASSTSDRVDGYTF
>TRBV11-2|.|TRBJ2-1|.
TGTGCCAGCAGCTTGGTGGGAGCCCACAATGAGCAGTTCTTC
CASSLVGAHNEQFF
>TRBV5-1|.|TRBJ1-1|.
TGCGCCAGCAGCGCCTCCTCAGGGACGGGGACTGAAGCTTTCTTT
CASSASSGTGTEAFF
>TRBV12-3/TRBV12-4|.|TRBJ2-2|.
TGTGCCAGCAGACCTTCATACACCGGGGAGCTGTTTTTT
CASRPSYTGELFF
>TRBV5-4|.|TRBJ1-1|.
TGTGCCAGCAGCCCGCCGGGGGTTGCTGAAGCTTTCTTT
CASSPPGVAEAFF
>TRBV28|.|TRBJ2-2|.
TGTGCCAGCAGTTTAACCCCCTTAACGAACACCGGGGAGCTGTTTTTT
CASSLTPLTNTGELFF
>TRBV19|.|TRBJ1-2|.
TGTGCCAGTAGTATAGAAGGAACGGCCCGGGGGAGCTACACCTTC
CASSIEGTARGSYTF
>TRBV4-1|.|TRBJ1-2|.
TGCGCCAGCAGCCTGGATGGGGGGGACTATGGCTACACCTTC
CASSLDGGDYGYTF
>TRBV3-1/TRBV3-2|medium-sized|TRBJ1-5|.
TGTGCCAGCAGCCCCCGGGACAGCAATCAGCCCCAGCATTTT
CASSPRDSNQPQHF
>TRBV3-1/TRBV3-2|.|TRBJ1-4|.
TGTGCCAGCAGCCAAGTTGACAGATACCTGTTTTTT
CASSQVDRYLFF
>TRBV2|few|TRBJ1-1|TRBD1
TGTGCCGGAGGGACAGGGGAGAACACTGAAGCTTTCTTT
CAGGTGENTEAFF
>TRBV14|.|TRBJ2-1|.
TGTGCCAGCAGCCAAGTAGGTAATGAGCAGTTCTTC
CASSQVGNEQFF
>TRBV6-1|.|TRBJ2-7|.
TGTGCCAGCAGTGAAGCTGATTCGGTGTTCGAGCAGTACTTC
CASSEADSVFEQYF
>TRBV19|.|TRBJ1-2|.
TGTGCCAGTAGTCTCACCAGACAGGTATCCTATGGCTACACCTTC
CASSLTRQVSYGYTF
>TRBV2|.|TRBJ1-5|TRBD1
TGTGCCAGCAGTTTGACAGGGAGCAATCAGCCCCAGCATTTT
CASSLTGSNQPQHF
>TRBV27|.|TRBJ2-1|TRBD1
TGTGCCAGCAGTTTAAACAGGGGCGATGAGCAGTTCTTC
CASSLNRGDEQFF
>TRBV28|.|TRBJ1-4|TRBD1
TGTGCCAGCAGTGGGGACAGGGGGAGTGAAAAACTGTTTTTT
CASSGDRGSEKLFF
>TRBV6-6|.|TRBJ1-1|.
TGTGCCAGCAGTTACGGCGGGTTGTTGAACACTGAAGCTTTCTTT
CASSYGGLLNTEAFF
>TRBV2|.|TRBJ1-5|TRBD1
TGTGCCAGCAGTGCCCACGGGACAGGGGCGCCCCAGCATTTT
CASSAHGTGAPQHF
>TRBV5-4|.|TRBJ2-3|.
TGTGCCAGCAGCGCGGACAGTTCAGATACGCAGTATTTT
CASSADSSDTQYF
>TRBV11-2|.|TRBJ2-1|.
TGTGCCAGCAGCTTAGGAAGGGGCCGGAGATCCTACAATGAGCAGTTCTTC
CASSLGRGRRSYNEQFF
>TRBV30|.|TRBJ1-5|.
TGTGCCTGGAGTGGGACTAATCAGCCCCAGCATTTT
CAWSGTNQPQHF
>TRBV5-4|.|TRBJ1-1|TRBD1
TGTGCCAGCAGACAAGACAGGGGGCTTGCTTTCTTT
CASRQDRGLAFF
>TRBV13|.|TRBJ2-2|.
TGTGCCAGCAGCTTATACCAGGGTCGTACCGGGGAGCTGTTTTTT
CASSLYQGRTGELFF
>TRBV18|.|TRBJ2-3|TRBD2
TGTGCCAGCTCCCTCGCCCCTAGCGGGGCAACAGATACGCAGTATTTT
CASSLAPSGATDTQYF